This record concerns one T cell receptor (beta chain) sequence. Its antigen remains unidentified. The sample belongs to a study of identical twins. General study results and limits: With monozygotic twins, out-of-frame TCR alpha sharing exceeded what models estimated.

In TCRdb, the 5' RACE reads were re-called with MiXCR into one record per CDR3 protein. Of fewer than 550,000 distinct CDR3 sequences in the sample, approximately 14% were seen once. This sample was shared with a second study, whose subject was yellow fever vaccine responses in identical twins.

The material sequenced was CD4+ T cells sorted from blood. The source of this sequence is a woman under 30 in good health.

CDR3 loop: CASSHQGTTLYEQYV. The CDR3 DNA sequence: TGTGCCAGCAGTCACCAGGGGACGACCCTCTACGAGCAGTACGTC. This chain joins TRBV7-8 and TRBJ2-7; D is possibly TRBD1 (6 bases). There are 15 residues in the CDR3. The ends were cut back, 6 bases at V and 3 bases at J, with 18 bases in the middle. Per germline, CDR1 SGHVS and CDR2 FQNEAQ.